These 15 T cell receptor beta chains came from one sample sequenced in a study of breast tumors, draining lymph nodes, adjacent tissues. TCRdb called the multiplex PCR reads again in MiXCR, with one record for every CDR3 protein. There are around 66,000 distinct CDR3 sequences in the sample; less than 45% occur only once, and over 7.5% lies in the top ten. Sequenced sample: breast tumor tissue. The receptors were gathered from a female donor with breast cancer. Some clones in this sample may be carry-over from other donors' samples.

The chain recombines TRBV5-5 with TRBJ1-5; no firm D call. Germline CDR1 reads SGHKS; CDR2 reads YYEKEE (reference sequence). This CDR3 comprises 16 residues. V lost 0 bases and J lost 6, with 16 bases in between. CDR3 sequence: CASSLVLAGNGQPQHF. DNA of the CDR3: TGTGCCAGCAGCTTGGTACTAGCGGGGAACGGTCAGCCCCAGCATTTT.

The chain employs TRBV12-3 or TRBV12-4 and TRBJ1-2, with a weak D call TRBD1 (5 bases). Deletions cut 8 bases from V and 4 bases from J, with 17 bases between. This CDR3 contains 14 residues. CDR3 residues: CASSPTGGSYGYTF. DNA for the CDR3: TGTGCCAGCTCACCAACAGGCGGGAGCTATGGCTACACCTTC.

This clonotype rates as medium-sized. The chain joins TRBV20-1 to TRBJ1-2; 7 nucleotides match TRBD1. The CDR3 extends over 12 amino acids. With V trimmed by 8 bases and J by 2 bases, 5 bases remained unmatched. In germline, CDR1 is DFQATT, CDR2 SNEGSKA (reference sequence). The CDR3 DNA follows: TGCAGTACGGAACAGGGGAACTATGGCTACACCTTC. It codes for CSTEQGNYGYTF.

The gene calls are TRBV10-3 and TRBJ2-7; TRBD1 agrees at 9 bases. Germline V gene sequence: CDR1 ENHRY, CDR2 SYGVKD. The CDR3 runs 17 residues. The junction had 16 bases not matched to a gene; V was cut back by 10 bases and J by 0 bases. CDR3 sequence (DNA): TGTGCCACCAAGAGTAATCCGGGACAGGGCGACTCCTACGAGCAGTACTTC. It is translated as CATKSNPGQGDSYEQYF.

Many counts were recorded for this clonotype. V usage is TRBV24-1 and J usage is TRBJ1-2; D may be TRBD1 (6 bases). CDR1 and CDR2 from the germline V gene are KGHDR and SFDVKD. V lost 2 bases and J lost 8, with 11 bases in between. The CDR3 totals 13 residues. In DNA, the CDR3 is TGTGCCACCAGTGATTCTAACAGGGACGGCTACACCTTC. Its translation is CATSDSNRDGYTF.

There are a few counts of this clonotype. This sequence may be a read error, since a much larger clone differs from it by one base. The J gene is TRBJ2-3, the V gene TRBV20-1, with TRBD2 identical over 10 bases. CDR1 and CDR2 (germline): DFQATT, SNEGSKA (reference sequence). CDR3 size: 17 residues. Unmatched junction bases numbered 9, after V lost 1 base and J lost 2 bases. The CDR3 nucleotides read TGCAGTGCTAGAGCAACGGGACTAGCGACATTCACAGATACGCAGTATTTT. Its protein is CSARATGLATFTDTQYF.

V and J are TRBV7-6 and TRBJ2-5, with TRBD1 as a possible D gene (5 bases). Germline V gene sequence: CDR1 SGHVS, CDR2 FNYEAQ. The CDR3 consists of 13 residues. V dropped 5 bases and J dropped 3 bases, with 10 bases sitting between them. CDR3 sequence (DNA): TGTGCCAGCAGCCCCCTAGGGGAAGAGACCCAGTACTTC. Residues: CASSPLGEETQYF.

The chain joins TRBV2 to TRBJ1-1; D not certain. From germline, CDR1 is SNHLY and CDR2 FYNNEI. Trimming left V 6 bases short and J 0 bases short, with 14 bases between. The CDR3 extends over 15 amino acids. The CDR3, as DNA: TGTGCCAGCAGCCGGTCCACCTCAGTGAACACTGAAGCTTTCTTT. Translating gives CASSRSTSVNTEAFF.

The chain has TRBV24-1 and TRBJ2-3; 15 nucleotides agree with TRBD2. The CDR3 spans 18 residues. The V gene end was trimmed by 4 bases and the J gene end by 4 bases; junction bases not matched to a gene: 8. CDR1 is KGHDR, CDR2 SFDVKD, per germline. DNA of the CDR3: TGTGCCACCAGTGACCCCGGGGGACTAGCGGGAGGTTCAGATACGCAGTATTTT. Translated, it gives CATSDPGGLAGGSDTQYF.

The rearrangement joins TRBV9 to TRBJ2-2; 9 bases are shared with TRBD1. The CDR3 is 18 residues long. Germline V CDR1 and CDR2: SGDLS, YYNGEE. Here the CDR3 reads CVCSVKTPGQGNTGELFF. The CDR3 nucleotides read TGTGTCTGCAGCGTCAAAACCCCGGGACAGGGTAACACCGGGGAGCTGTTTTTT. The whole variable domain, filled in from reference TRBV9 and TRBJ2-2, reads DSGVTQTPKHLITATGQRVTLRCSPRSGDLSVYWYQQSLDQGLQFLIQYYNGEERAKGNILERFSAQQFPDLHSELNLSSLELGDSALYFCVCSVKTPGQGNTGELFFGEGSRLTVL.

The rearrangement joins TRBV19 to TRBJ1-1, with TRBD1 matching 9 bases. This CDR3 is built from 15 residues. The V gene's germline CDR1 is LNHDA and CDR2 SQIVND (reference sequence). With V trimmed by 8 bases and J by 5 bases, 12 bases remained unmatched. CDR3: CASFTFGTGRTEAFF. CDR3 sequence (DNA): TGTGCCAGTTTTACTTTCGGGACAGGGCGGACTGAAGCTTTCTTT.

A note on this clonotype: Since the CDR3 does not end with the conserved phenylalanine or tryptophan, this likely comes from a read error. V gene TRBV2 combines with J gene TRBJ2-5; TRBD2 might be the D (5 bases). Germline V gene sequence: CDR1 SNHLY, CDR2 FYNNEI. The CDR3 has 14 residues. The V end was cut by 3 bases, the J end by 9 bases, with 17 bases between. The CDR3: CASSDSQAEEAQYS. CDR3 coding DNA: TGTGCCAGCAGTGATAGCCAGGCAGAGGAGGCCCAGTACTCC.

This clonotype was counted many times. The CDR3 loop reads CASSEAGLKFDYGYTF. CDR3 DNA sequence: TGTGCCAGCAGTGAAGCGGGACTAAAGTTTGACTATGGCTACACCTTC. V usage is TRBV2 and J usage is TRBJ1-2, with D possibly matching TRBD1 (5 bases). Germline assignment: CDR1 SNHLY and CDR2 FYNNEI. V lost 0 bases, J lost 3 bases, and 14 bases lay in between. The CDR3 is made up of 16 amino acids.

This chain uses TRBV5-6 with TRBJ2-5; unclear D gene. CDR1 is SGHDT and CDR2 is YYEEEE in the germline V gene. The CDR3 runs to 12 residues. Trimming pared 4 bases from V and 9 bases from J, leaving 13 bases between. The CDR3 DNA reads TGTGCCAGCAGCGCGTTTAGTCAGCCCCAGTACTTC. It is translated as CASSAFSQPQYF.

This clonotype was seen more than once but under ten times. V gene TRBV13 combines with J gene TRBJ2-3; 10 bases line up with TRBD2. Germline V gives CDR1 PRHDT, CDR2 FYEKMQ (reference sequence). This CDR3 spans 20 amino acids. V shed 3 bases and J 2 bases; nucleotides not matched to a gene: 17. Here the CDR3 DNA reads TGTGCCAGCAGCTTCCGGGACCTAAAAGGGCTAGCGGGAGACACAGATACGCAGTATTTT. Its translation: CASSFRDLKGLAGDTDTQYF.